This T cell receptor (beta chain) was identified during a study of prognosis after radiotherapy for stage I lung cancer. Overall study: About 12 patients' tumors were adenocarcinoma, and several patients' tumors were squamous cell carcinoma. Nobody among the patients got concurrent therapy with stereotactic body radiotherapy. Overall study results and limits: Gene usage of TRBV and TRBJ reportedly differed between patients with and without metastases.

CDR3 size: 15 residues. Germline-derived CDR1 and CDR2 are SGHDN and FVKESK. Trimming removed 1 base from V and 3 bases from J, with 9 bases in between. This clonotype was seen repeatedly, ten times or more. The antigen remains unidentified. Genomic DNA was subjected to two-round multiplex PCR for amplification of TCR beta CDR3. Gene-specific TRBV and TRBJ primers were used in PCR round one. TCRdb fed the multiplex PCR reads into MiXCR, producing one record per CDR3 protein. This sample has around 16,000 distinct CDR3 sequences, with more than 15% found just once. The TCR sequence derives from a donor aged 50 or older with non-small cell lung cancer. The rearrangement joins TRBV14 to TRBJ2-2, with D maybe TRBD2 (5 bases). Sequenced material: PBMCs, taken before or after stereotactic body radiation therapy (not recorded which). The DNA for the CDR3 is TGTGCCAGCAGCCAAGGAGGGTTTTACACCGGGGAGCTGTTTTTT. It yields the protein CASSQGGFYTGELFF.